One and the same sample provided the 28 T cell receptor beta chains below, sequenced in a study of T cell repertoires in ileal Crohn's disease. Here immunoSEQ multiplex PCR was the method, and the copy in TCRdb shows in-frame clones only, minus some. The sample holds around 8,600 clones, around 78% seen once. The specimen sequenced was ileal tissue. The receptors were sampled from an adult with Crohn's disease.

The rearrangement links TRBV30 to TRBJ2-5; 8 bases line up with TRBD1. V was pared by 2 bases and J by 5 bases, with 10 bases of the junction left unmatched. The CDR3 loop spans 15 amino acids. Germline CDR1 and CDR2: GTSNPN and SVGIG (reference sequence). The CDR3 DNA reads as TGTGCCTGGAGTAGGACCCGGACAGGGACTGAGACCCAGTACTTC. Protein product: CAWSRTRTGTETQYF.

A few counts support this clone. The V gene is TRBV6-6, the J gene TRBJ1-2; TRBD1 matches 8 bases. This CDR3 comprises 13 residues. Trimming at V came to 4 bases and at J to 3 bases, leaving 1 base not matched to a gene. Germline V gene sequence: CDR1 MNHNY, CDR2 SVGAGI (reference sequence). The chain's CDR3 is CASSSTGDYGYTF. The CDR3 DNA is TGTGCCAGCAGTTCGACAGGGGACTATGGCTACACCTTC.

This clone was seen a handful of times. The CDR3 region has the DNA TGTGCCAGCAGCTTGGGACACAACACCGGGGAGCTGTTTTTT. Amino acids: CASSLGHNTGELFF. The genes are TRBV5-4 and TRBJ2-2; no clear D gene. The ends were cut back, 0 bases at V and 2 bases at J, with 5 bases in the middle. The CDR3 length is 14 residues. Germline V gives CDR1 SGHNT, CDR2 YYREEE (reference sequence).

This clone has a handful of counts. The chain uses TRBV14 and TRBJ2-1; 9 bases fit TRBD2. This CDR3 region has 15 residues. Germline CDR1 and CDR2: SGHDN and FVKESK. With 3 bases clipped from V and 3 bases from J, the junction kept 3 bases outside the gene matches. CDR3 in amino acids: CASSHLLAGYNEQFF. CDR3 bases: TGTGCCAGCAGCCATTTACTAGCGGGCTACAATGAGCAGTTCTTC.

The CDR3 DNA reads as TGTGCCAGCAGTTATAGGGGGCCATTTTATGGGGCCAACGTCCTGACTTTC. As protein: CASSYRGPFYGANVLTF. The V and J genes are TRBV27 and TRBJ2-6; 7 bases map to TRBD1. Germline V lookup: CDR1 MNHEY, CDR2 SMNVEV (reference sequence). The CDR3 totals 17 residues. Trimming at V came to 4 bases and at J to 3 bases, leaving 9 bases not matched to a gene.

The rearrangement joins TRBV6-1 to TRBJ2-3; 7 bases agree with TRBD2. J was trimmed by 0 bases and V by 11 bases; bases with no gene match: 8. Germline values: CDR1 MNHNS, CDR2 SASEGT. CDR3 size: 14 residues. The CDR3 region has the DNA TGTGCCTCCCGGAGGGAGGGGAGCACAGATACGCAGTATTTT. Translated: CASRREGSTDTQYF.

In its sample, this clone was seen a few times. This chain joins TRBV5-1 and TRBJ1-2; 12 positions match TRBD1. CDR1 and CDR2 from the germline V gene are SGHRS and YFSETQ. The junction had 7 bases not matched to a gene; V was cut back by 1 base and J by 3 bases. The CDR3 is 17 residues long. The CDR3 reads CASSLWGQGASDYGYTF. Here the CDR3 DNA reads TGCGCCAGCAGCTTGTGGGGACAGGGGGCAAGTGACTATGGCTACACCTTC.

The rearrangement uses TRBV28 and TRBJ1-2; 8 bases are a match to TRBD1. The germline CDR1 and CDR2 sequences are MDHEN and SYDVKM. The ends lost 6 bases at V and 4 bases at J; junction bases unmatched: 7. The CDR3 sequence is 14 residues long. The CDR3 nucleotides are TGTGCCAGCAGGGGCAGGGGGCGGAGCTATGGCTACACCTTC. Protein product: CASRGRGRSYGYTF.

The V call is TRBV18, the J call TRBJ1-1; no definite D call. The germline V gene encodes CDR1 KGHSH and CDR2 LQKENI. The CDR3 runs 14 residues. The V and J ends lost 4 bases and 3 bases respectively, with 12 bases between them. DNA of the CDR3: TGTGCCAGCTCACTAGTGTCCGGGGACACTGAAGCTTTCTTT. This encodes CASSLVSGDTEAFF.

This chain uses TRBV25-1 with TRBJ1-2; no firm D call. The germline V and J ends were trimmed by 0 bases and 4 bases, with 12 bases remaining between them. The germline gives CDR1 MGHDK, CDR2 SYGVNS. The CDR3 loop spans 15 amino acids. CDR3 DNA sequence: TGTGCCAGCAGTGAATATCGAGAGGGCGGCTATGGCTACACCTTC. The encoded protein is CASSEYREGGYGYTF.

This rearrangement joins TRBV5-6 to TRBJ2-3; TRBD2 agrees at 11 bases. Germline V lookup: CDR1 SGHDT, CDR2 YYEEEE. V lost 4 bases to trimming and J lost 2 bases; unmatched junction nucleotides: 6. The CDR3 spans 16 residues. The CDR3 nucleotides are TGTGCCAGCAGCGCGGGACTAGCGGTTACCACAGATACGCAGTATTTT. It yields the protein CASSAGLAVTTDTQYF.

The rearrangement uses TRBV6-1 and TRBJ2-5; 14 bases are shared with TRBD2. Germline values: CDR1 MNHNS, CDR2 SASEGT. V lost 7 bases to trimming and J lost 6 bases; unmatched junction nucleotides: 4. The CDR3 is made up of 14 amino acids. The CDR3 is CASKGTSGSKTQYF. The CDR3 nucleotides read TGTGCCAGCAAGGGGACTAGCGGGAGTAAGACCCAGTACTTC.

The rearrangement uses TRBV5-1 and TRBJ2-1; 8 bases align to TRBD2. The V gene end was trimmed by 1 base and the J gene end by 8 bases; junction bases not matched to a gene: 17. This CDR3 spans 18 amino acids. Per the germline V gene, CDR1 is SGHRS and CDR2 is YFSETQ. The chain's CDR3 is CASSLSLAGVSTLDEQFF. Here the CDR3 DNA reads TGCGCCAGCAGCTTGAGTCTAGCGGGTGTCTCCACTTTAGATGAGCAGTTCTTC.

This clone was seen a handful of times. This same CDR3 is encoded by further DNA sequences in the sample. The V and J genes are TRBV9 and TRBJ2-1; 10 bases match TRBD2. V gave up 0 bases and J gave up 8 bases; unmatched junction bases: 2. Germline V gene data show CDR1 as SGDLS and CDR2 as YYNGEE. The CDR3 length is 14 residues. The CDR3 is CASSVGLAGDEQFF. In DNA form, the CDR3 reads TGTGCCAGCAGCGTAGGGCTAGCGGGAGATGAGCAGTTCTTC.

The gene calls are TRBV9 and TRBJ2-3; D call uncertain. With 1 base removed from V and 6 bases from J, the gap between germline ends came to 15 bases. Germline V gives CDR1 SGDLS, CDR2 YYNGEE. This CDR3 has 15 amino acids. In nucleotides, the CDR3 is TGTGCCAGCAGCGTACTGGTGTCAGCGAGGGATACGCAGTATTTT. It codes for CASSVLVSARDTQYF.

V is TRBV10-3 and J is TRBJ2-7, with TRBD2 identical over 12 bases. This CDR3 is built from 13 residues. V lost 6 bases to trimming and J lost 4 bases; unmatched junction nucleotides: 1. Germline-derived CDR1 and CDR2 are ENHRY and SYGVKD. The DNA of the CDR3 is TGTGCCATCAGGGGACTAGCGGGTTACGAGCAGTACTTC. This encodes CAIRGLAGYEQYF.

The chain is built from TRBV30 and TRBJ2-1; 10 nucleotides line up with TRBD1. CDR1 is GTSNPN and CDR2 is SVGIG in the germline V gene (reference sequence). This CDR3 region has 14 residues. With V trimmed by 5 bases and J by 8 bases, 9 bases remained unmatched. DNA for the CDR3: TGTGCCTGGGAGGGGACAGGGGAAGTGGATGAGCAGTTCTTC. It encodes CAWEGTGEVDEQFF.

In this sample, this clone turned up once. The gene calls are TRBV9 and TRBJ2-1; 7 nucleotides agree with TRBD2. The CDR3 is 16 amino acids. The V and J ends lost 3 bases and 5 bases, in that order; junction bases with no gene match: 11. Germline CDR1 is SGDLS and CDR2 is YYNGEE. The CDR3 DNA reads TGTGCCAGCAGCGCGAAGCCCGGGGGGTCCGACAATGAGCAGTTCTTC. It specifies CASSAKPGGSDNEQFF.

The chain couples TRBV15 to TRBJ2-2, with 7 nucleotides matching TRBD2. The V segment lost 0 bases and the J segment 1 base; nucleotides outside the gene matches: 5. The CDR3 totals 17 residues. Germline assignment: CDR1 LNHNV and CDR2 YYDKDF (reference sequence). The CDR3 DNA follows: TGTGCCACCAGCAGAGAAGGAGCTAGCGGGAACACCGGGGAGCTGTTTTTT. Protein sequence: CATSREGASGNTGELFF.

This chain joins TRBV14 and TRBJ2-1, with TRBD2 matching 12 bases. J lost 7 bases, V lost 4 bases, and 8 bases had no gene match. CDR3 length: 16 amino acids. Germline lookup yields CDR1 SGHDN and CDR2 FVKESK. Here the CDR3 reads CASSPLGLAGGNEQFF. In DNA form, the CDR3 reads TGTGCCAGCAGCCCCCTTGGGCTAGCGGGAGGGAATGAGCAGTTCTTC.

This clone was observed a handful of times. The chain combines TRBV10-3 with TRBJ1-4; TRBD1 matches at 8 bases. Germline loops: CDR1 ENHRY, CDR2 SYGVKD. The length of the CDR3 is 17 residues. The V gene end was trimmed by 2 bases and the J gene end by 1 base; junction bases not matched to a gene: 6. This chain's CDR3 is CAISEGQGIGTNEKLFF. The CDR3 bases are TGTGCCATCAGTGAGGGACAGGGTATCGGAACTAATGAAAAACTGTTTTTT.

This chain connects TRBV6-5 to TRBJ1-2, with D perhaps TRBD1 (5 bases). Germline-derived CDR1 and CDR2 are MNHEY and SVGAGI. V shed 2 bases and J shed 6 bases, with 13 bases lying between them. CDR3 length equals 14 residues. The CDR3 loop reads CASSYLGGADGYTF. DNA for the CDR3: TGTGCCAGCAGTTACCTCGGCGGGGCGGATGGCTACACCTTC.

The rearrangement links TRBV6-5 to TRBJ1-1; 8 nucleotides match TRBD1. Germline V gives CDR1 MNHEY, CDR2 SVGAGI. V lost 4 bases to trimming and J lost 4 bases; unmatched junction nucleotides: 5. CDR3 length: 14 residues. The CDR3 DNA reads TGTGCCAGCAGTTCCCGACAGGGGATCACTGAAGCTTTCTTT. Its protein product is CASSSRQGITEAFF.

V and J are TRBV7-3 and TRBJ2-5; D is perhaps TRBD2 (5 bases). Trimming stripped 5 bases from V and 2 bases from J, with 12 bases between. Germline CDR1 and CDR2: SGHTA and FQGTGA. This CDR3 has 14 amino acids. DNA of the CDR3: TGTGCCAGCAGCCCTGGACGGGGACAAGAGACCCAGTACTTC. It yields the protein CASSPGRGQETQYF.

The chain uses TRBV7-9 and TRBJ1-1, with 8 bases matching TRBD1. V shed 5 bases, J shed 7 bases, and the junction held 3 bases outside the gene matches. The V gene's germline CDR1 is SEHNR and CDR2 FQNEAQ (reference sequence). This CDR3 is built from 12 residues. Here the CDR3 reads CASSPTGDEAFF. CDR3 sequence (DNA): TGTGCCAGCAGCCCGACAGGGGATGAAGCTTTCTTT.

This chain connects TRBV11-2 to TRBJ1-1; TRBD1 is a possible D gene (5 bases). This CDR3 has 14 residues. Germline lookup yields CDR1 SGHAT and CDR2 FQNNGV. Deletions cut 2 bases from V and 0 bases from J, with 7 bases between. The CDR3 DNA follows: TGTGCCAGCAGCTTAAACAGGTTGAACACTGAAGCTTTCTTT. It is translated as CASSLNRLNTEAFF. Full variable domain (outside the CDR3, taken from reference TRBV11-2 and TRBJ1-1): EAGVAQSPRYKIIEKRQSVAFWCNPISGHATLYWYQQILGQGPKLLIQFQNNGVVDDSQLPKDRFSAERLKGVDSTLKIQPAKLEDSAVYLCASSLNRLNTEAFFGQGTRLTVV.

The rearrangement uses TRBV10-2 and TRBJ2-7; TRBD1 matches 7 bases. The CDR3 has 12 amino acids. Germline V CDR1 and CDR2: WSHSY, SAAADI. V shed 4 bases and J 7 bases; nucleotides not matched to a gene: 4. Here the CDR3 reads CASSVQGKEQYF. CDR3 in DNA: TGCGCCAGCAGTGTACAGGGGAAAGAGCAGTACTTC.

This chain uses TRBV15 with TRBJ2-1, with D possibly matching TRBD1 (6 bases). Germline CDR1 and CDR2: LNHNV and YYDKDF (reference sequence). V lost 4 bases and J lost 2, with 12 bases in between. The CDR3 is 15 amino acids. DNA for the CDR3: TGTGCCACCAGCACAACAGGGTCCCCCTACAATGAGCAGTTCTTC. Its translation: CATSTTGSPYNEQFF.